A selection of T cell receptor beta chains follows, all from one sample in a study of identifying expanded T cells in peripheral blood. Produced via immunoSEQ multiplex PCR; TCRdb's table is partial and in-frame only. This table holds under 150,000 clones, roughly 80% found once. The source material was blood. The receptors were gathered from a person aged 18 to 75 in good health. The CDR3 runs from the conserved cysteine through the conserved F or W. The order of the fields is clone size, J gene, V gene, CDR3 length, D gene, CDR3 DNA, CDR3 protein. A D gene is named only where the DNA matches it firmly. Size values are once, few and many counts, or a class for expanded clones, and some rows have none.

>-|TRBJ2-7|TRBV18|15|TRBD1
TGTGCCAGCTCGCGGACAGGAGAAAGCGCCTACGAGCAGTACTTC
CASSRTGESAYEQYF
>-|TRBJ1-3|TRBV5-1|18|-
TGCGCCAGCAGCCACACGAGTGTACGACAGTTCTCTGGAAACACCATATATTTT
CASSHTSVRQFSGNTIYF
>-|TRBJ1-4|TRBV2|15|-
TGTGCCAGCGCTAGGGGTGACAGCCTTAATGAAAAACTGTTTTTT
CASARGDSLNEKLFF
>-|TRBJ2-1|TRBV7-6|14|TRBD2
TGTGCCAGCAGCCCCTATGGCGGGGGGGATGAGCAGTTCTTC
CASSPYGGGDEQFF
>-|TRBJ2-1|TRBV6-5|13|TRBD2
TGTGCCAGCAGTTTAGCGGGGGTCTCCGAGCAGTTCTTC
CASSLAGVSEQFF
>-|TRBJ1-1|TRBV6-5|15|-
TGTGCCAGCAGTTACCTCCTAGGGGGGGAGCGTGAAGCTTTCTTT
CASSYLLGGEREAFF
>-|TRBJ2-5|TRBV7-2|16|TRBD2
TGTGCCAGCAGCTTAATCTCAGCGGGGGGGCAAGAGACCCAGTACTTC
CASSLISAGGQETQYF
>-|TRBJ1-5|TRBV2|14|-
TGTGCCAGCAGTGAAGTCGGCGGCAATCAGCCCCAGCATTTT
CASSEVGGNQPQHF
>once|TRBJ1-2|TRBV5-6|11|-
TGTGCCAGCAGCTTGGCCGATGGCTACACCTTC
CASSLADGYTF
>-|TRBJ2-3|TRBV2|11|-
TGTGCCAGCAGTGCTCAGGGGACGCAGTATTTT
CASSAQGTQYF
>-|TRBJ1-2|TRBV11-3|12|TRBD1
TGTGCCAGCAGCTATAGGGGGCTCGGCTACACCTTC
CASSYRGLGYTF
>-|TRBJ1-2|TRBV10-3|13|TRBD1
TGTGCCATGGGGGACAGTCAACGCTATGGCTACACCTTC
CAMGDSQRYGYTF
>-|TRBJ1-3|TRBV14|14|-
TGTGCCAGCAGCCACCTAAGGCGGAGAAACACCATATATTTT
CASSHLRRRNTIYF
>-|TRBJ1-1|TRBV19|13|-
TGTGCCAGTTCAGAAGGTTACGGGGATGAAGCTTTCTTT
CASSEGYGDEAFF
>-|TRBJ1-6|TRBV7-9|14|-
TGTGCCAGCAGCTTAGCGGGGGTCTATTCACCCCTCCACTTT
CASSLAGVYSPLHF
>-|TRBJ2-4|TRBV5-1|13|-
TGCGCCAGCAGTACAGGGGGGGTAAACATTCAGTACTTC
CASSTGGVNIQYF
>-|TRBJ2-1|TRBV2|14|-
TGTGCCAGCAGGGCCCCCACCGCGCTCTTCTCGCAGTTCTTC
CASRAPTALFSQFF
>-|TRBJ2-5|TRBV29-1|13|-
TGCAGCGTTGAAGAAAGGGTGAGCGAGACCCAGTACTTC
CSVEERVSETQYF
>-|TRBJ1-5|TRBV7-9|16|-
TGTGCCAGCAGCTTAGCGGGAGGGTTTAGCAATCAGCCCCAGCATTTT
CASSLAGGFSNQPQHF
>few|TRBJ1-1|TRBV5-4|15|-
TGTGCCAGCAGCTTGTGGTGGGATTTTAACACTGAAGCTTTCTTT
CASSLWWDFNTEAFF
>-|TRBJ1-2|TRBV27|15|-
TGTGCCAGCAGATTCTCCGGGTCCTCGGGCTATGGCTACACCTTC
CASRFSGSSGYGYTF
>-|TRBJ2-1|TRBV7-3|13|TRBD2
TGTGCCAGCAGCTTCCGGGGGGGCATTGAGCAGTTCTTC
CASSFRGGIEQFF
>-|TRBJ2-7|TRBV6-5|14|-
TGTGCCACCAGACCTCGTCGGGATTCCTACGAGCAGTACTTC
CATRPRRDSYEQYF
>-|TRBJ1-2|TRBV7-8|14|-
TGTGCCAGCAGCTTAGCGCTGAGTAACTATGGCTACACCTTC
CASSLALSNYGYTF
>-|TRBJ1-5|TRBV2|12|-
TGTGCCAGCAGCCAAGAGGGGCAGCCCCAGCATTTT
CASSQEGQPQHF
>-|TRBJ1-6|TRBV7-2|14|-
TGTGCCAGCAGCTTAGCTACGGCGGATTCACCCCTCCACTTT
CASSLATADSPLHF
>-|TRBJ2-3|TRBV5-4|16|-
TGTGCCAGCAGCTCCCTCAGGGGAACTAGCACAGATACGCAGTATTTT
CASSSLRGTSTDTQYF
>-|TRBJ1-2|TRBV14|13|-
TGTGCCAGCAGCTTAAGGGTTGGCTATGGCTACACCTTC
CASSLRVGYGYTF
>-|TRBJ1-2|TRBV29-1|15|TRBD1
TGCAGCGTTCTACCTCAGACAGGGGCTAATTATGGCTACACCTTC
CSVLPQTGANYGYTF
>-|TRBJ2-5|TRBV18|17|TRBD2
TGTGCCAGCTCACGTCTGTCCACTAGCGGGGGCCAAGAGACCCAGTACTTC
CASSRLSTSGGQETQYF
>-|TRBJ2-7|TRBV5-8|13|-
TGTGCCAGCAGCTTGGGGGAACGAGGAGAGCAGTACTTC
CASSLGERGEQYF